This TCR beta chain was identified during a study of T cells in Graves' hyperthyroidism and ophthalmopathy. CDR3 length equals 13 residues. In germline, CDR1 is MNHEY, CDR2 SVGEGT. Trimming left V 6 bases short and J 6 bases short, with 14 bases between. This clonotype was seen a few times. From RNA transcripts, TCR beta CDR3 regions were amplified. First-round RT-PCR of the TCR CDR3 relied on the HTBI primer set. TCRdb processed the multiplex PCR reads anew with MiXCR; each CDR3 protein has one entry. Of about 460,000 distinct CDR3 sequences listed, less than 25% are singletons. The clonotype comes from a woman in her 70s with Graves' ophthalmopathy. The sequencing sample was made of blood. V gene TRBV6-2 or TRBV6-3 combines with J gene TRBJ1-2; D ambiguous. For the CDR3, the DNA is TGTGCCAGCAGCGACCGACGGGCGGATGGCTACACCTTC. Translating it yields CASSDRRADGYTF.